Described below is a single T cell receptor (beta chain) sequence and its context. As yet, its antigen is unknown. The entry originates in a study of beta chain features in type 1 diabetes. Every sorted population was more than 95% pure. Overall study results and limits: The study found that naive, central memory and Treg TCRB repertoires appeared more similar in patients than in healthy donors. A pattern of fewer insertions and more deletions at VDJ junctions was seen in type 1 diabetes patients. For Type 1 diabetes patients, all four CD4+ subsets carried TCRB CDR3s that were moderately but significantly shorter.

Expressed TCRB transcripts were sequenced after all isolated RNA was converted to cDNA. Sequencing was performed with immunoSEQ multiplex PCR; in TCRdb, only in-frame clones are kept and a portion is missing. In the table there are some 410,000 clones, 11% to 15% of which are singletons. This TCR came from a man aged 25 to 40 in good health. Sequencing was done on a sample of naive CD4+ T cells from blood.

The CDR3 DNA reads as TGTGCCAGCGCCAACCTAGCGGGAGGTTTTCGCGAGCAGTACGTC. This encodes CASANLAGGFREQYV. The rearrangement joins TRBV27 to TRBJ2-7; 11 nucleotides agree with TRBD2. With 8 bases clipped from V and 6 bases from J, the junction kept 12 bases outside the gene matches. CDR1 is MNHEY, CDR2 SMNVEV, per germline (reference sequence). There are 15 residues in the CDR3.